The clone carrying this TCR beta chain was counted between two and nine times. Its specificity is unknown. Germline V gives CDR1 SGHVS, CDR2 FNYEAQ. The CDR3 consists of 15 residues. The ends were cut back, 5 bases at V and 0 bases at J, with 11 bases in the middle. These data are taken from a study of post-analysis software for immune sequencing data. Points from the study as a whole: Strong co-clustering by F measure linked samples that shared a preparation batch. About five TRBV segments appeared more often in patients than in controls, and TRBV5-6, TRBV5-1 and TRBV20-1 were among these. For normalized Chao1 diversity, multiple sclerosis patients scored significantly lower than controls did.

Included in the TCR beta cDNA libraries were unique molecular identifiers. One entry per CDR3 protein results from TCRdb running MiXCR on the PCR reads. Of hundreds of thousands of distinct CDR3 sequences listed, 25% to 30% are singletons. Sequencing was carried out using blood. The TCR comes from a girl under 18 with multiple sclerosis. This sequence joins TRBV7-6 and TRBJ1-5; D not certain. The CDR3 DNA sequence: TGTGCCAGCAGCCCCAACAGATATAGCAATCAGCCCCAGCATTTT. Translating it yields CASSPNRYSNQPQHF.